This entry features one T cell receptor beta chain sequence. The target antigen is unknown. The junction differs from germline at one of its ends, possibly a read error. Using RNA transcripts, the TCR beta CDR3 regions were amplified. HTBI primers primed a first-round RT-PCR, and a second-round multiplex PCR followed. TCRdb called the multiplex PCR reads again in MiXCR, with one record for every CDR3 protein. The sample has 200,000 to 250,000 distinct CDR3 sequences; roughly 21% are singletons. The data originate from a study of Graves' ophthalmopathy and Graves' hyperthyroidism. Study-level findings and limits: A majority of expanded thyroid clonotypes exceeding 0.001 frequency were likewise present in blood. This model predicted ophthalmopathy progression (sensitivity 65% to 71%, specificity 72% to 85%).

CDR3 length equals 14 residues. Germline values: CDR1 SEHNR, CDR2 FQNEAQ (reference sequence). Pregnancy or lactation, uncontrolled infections and other autoimmune diseases were grounds for excluding patients. Source material: peripheral blood. The source is a woman aged 45-59 years with Graves' ophthalmopathy. The chain links TRBV7-9 to TRBJ2-7; D unresolved. Here the CDR3 DNA reads TGTGCCAGCAGCGTGATAGGGAAGAGTGACGAGCAGTCCTTC. Protein product: CASSVIGKSDEQSF.